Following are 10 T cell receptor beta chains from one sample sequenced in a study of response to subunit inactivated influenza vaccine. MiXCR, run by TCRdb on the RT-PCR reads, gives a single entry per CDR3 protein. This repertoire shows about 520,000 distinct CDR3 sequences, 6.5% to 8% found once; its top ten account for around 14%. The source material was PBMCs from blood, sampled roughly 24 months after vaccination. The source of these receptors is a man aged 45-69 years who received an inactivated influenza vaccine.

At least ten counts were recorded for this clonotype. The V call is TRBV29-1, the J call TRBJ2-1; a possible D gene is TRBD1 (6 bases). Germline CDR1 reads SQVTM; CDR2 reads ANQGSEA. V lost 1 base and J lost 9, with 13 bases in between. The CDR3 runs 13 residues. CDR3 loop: CSVEGFQGFEQFF. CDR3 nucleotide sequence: TGCAGCGTTGAAGGTTTTCAGGGGTTTGAGCAGTTCTTC.

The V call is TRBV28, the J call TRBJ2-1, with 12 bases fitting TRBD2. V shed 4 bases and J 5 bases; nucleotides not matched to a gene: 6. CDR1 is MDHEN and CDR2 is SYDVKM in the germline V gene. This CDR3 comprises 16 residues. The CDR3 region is CASSSTSGSIDNEQFF. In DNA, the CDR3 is TGTGCCAGCAGTTCGACTAGCGGGAGTATCGACAATGAGCAGTTCTTC.

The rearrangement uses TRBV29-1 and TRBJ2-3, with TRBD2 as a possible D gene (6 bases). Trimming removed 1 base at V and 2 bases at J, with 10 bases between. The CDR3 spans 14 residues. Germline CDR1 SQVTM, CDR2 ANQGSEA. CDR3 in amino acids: CSVEVGGTTDTQYF. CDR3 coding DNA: TGCAGCGTTGAAGTGGGAGGAACCACAGATACGCAGTATTTT.

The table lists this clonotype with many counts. CDR3 DNA sequence: TGCAGTGCCGACGGCCTCCAAAGGAAATCGACCCAGTACTTC. This encodes CSADGLQRKSTQYF. The V gene is TRBV20-1, the J gene TRBJ2-5; D ambiguous. The germline V gene has CDR1 DFQATT and CDR2 SNEGSKA (reference sequence). The CDR3 consists of 14 residues. Trimming stripped 6 bases from V and 7 bases from J, with 21 bases between.

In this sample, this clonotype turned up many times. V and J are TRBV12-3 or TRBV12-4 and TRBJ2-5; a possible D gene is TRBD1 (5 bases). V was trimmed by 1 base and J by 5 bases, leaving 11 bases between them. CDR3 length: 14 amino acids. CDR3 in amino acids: CASSLGPSGETQYF. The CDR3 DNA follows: TGTGCCAGCAGTTTAGGACCCTCAGGGGAGACCCAGTACTTC.

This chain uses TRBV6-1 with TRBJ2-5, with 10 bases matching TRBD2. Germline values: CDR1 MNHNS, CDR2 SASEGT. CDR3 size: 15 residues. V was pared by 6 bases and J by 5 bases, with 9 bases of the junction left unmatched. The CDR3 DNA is TGTGCCAGCAGACTTCGGACTAGCGGTTATGAGACCCAGTACTTC. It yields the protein CASRLRTSGYETQYF.

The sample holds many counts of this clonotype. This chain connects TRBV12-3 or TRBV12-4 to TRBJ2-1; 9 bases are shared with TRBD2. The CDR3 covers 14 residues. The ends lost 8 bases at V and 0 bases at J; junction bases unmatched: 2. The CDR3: CASAGGSSYNEQFF. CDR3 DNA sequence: TGTGCCAGCGCGGGGGGGAGCTCCTACAATGAGCAGTTCTTC.

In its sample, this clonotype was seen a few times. For the CDR3, the DNA is TGCGCCAGCAGCTTCTTACCGGGACAGGGTCCCTATGGCTACACCTTC. Translation gives CASSFLPGQGPYGYTF. This chain links TRBV5-1 with TRBJ1-2; 9 bases are a match to TRBD1. The trim removed 2 bases at V and 4 bases at J, leaving 9 bases unmatched. The length of the CDR3 is 16 residues. CDR1 is SGHRS and CDR2 is YFSETQ in the germline V gene.

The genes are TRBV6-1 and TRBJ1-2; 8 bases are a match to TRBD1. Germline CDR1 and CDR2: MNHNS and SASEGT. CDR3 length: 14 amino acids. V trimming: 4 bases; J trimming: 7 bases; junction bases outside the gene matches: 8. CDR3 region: CASSVSGGESGYTF. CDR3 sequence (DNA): TGTGCCAGCAGTGTATCAGGGGGCGAGAGTGGCTACACCTTC.

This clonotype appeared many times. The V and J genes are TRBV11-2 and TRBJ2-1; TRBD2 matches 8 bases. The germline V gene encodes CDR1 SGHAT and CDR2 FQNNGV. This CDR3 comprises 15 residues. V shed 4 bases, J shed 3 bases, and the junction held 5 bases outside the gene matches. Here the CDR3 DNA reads TGTGCCAGCAGCTCTCGTAGCGGGGTCTACAATGAGCAGTTCTTC. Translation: CASSSRSGVYNEQFF.